The next 13 T cell receptor beta chains were all read from a single sample in a study of blood T cells in healthy people across ages. Using a J-beta primer mix together with a sample-barcoded 5' primer, a second PCR was run for roughly 6 to 11 cycles. Using its own MiXCR run on the 5' RACE reads, TCRdb lists one record per CDR3 protein. The top ten hold 20% to 25% of the sample, which has roughly 790,000 distinct CDR3 sequences, approximately 39% seen once. The sample was blood. These receptors were taken from a woman aged 55-75 years in good health.

The chain carries TRBV5-1 and TRBJ2-1; TRBD2 is a possible D gene (6 bases). The CDR3 spans 15 residues. The germline V gene encodes CDR1 SGHRS and CDR2 YFSETQ. Trimming left V 0 bases short and J 6 bases short, with 13 bases between. CDR3 in DNA: TGCGCCAGCAGCTTGGGGGGGACTCTAGGCAATGAGCAGTTCTTC. It is translated as CASSLGGTLGNEQFF.

The chain employs TRBV12-3 or TRBV12-4 and TRBJ1-1; D is perhaps TRBD1 (5 bases). The CDR3 is 18 residues long. Trimming left V 2 bases short and J 0 bases short, with 19 bases between. In DNA form, the CDR3 reads TGTGCCAGCAGTTTACGGGGACTGGGGGGTGAGATGAACACTGAAGCTTTCTTT. It codes for CASSLRGLGGEMNTEAFF.

Concerning this clonotype itself: This could be a read error, since a much larger clone is one nucleotide away. The V call is TRBV4-3, the J call TRBJ1-2, with unresolved D. CDR3 size: 14 residues. Germline V gene lookup returns CDR1 LGHNA and CDR2 YSLEER. Trimming shortened V by 0 bases and J by 4 bases, and 9 bases separated the two germline ends. The CDR3: CASSQDPSSYGYTF. The CDR3 coding sequence is TGCGCCAGCAGCCAAGATCCATCTAGCTATGGCTACACCTTC.

This clonotype was detected once. J is TRBJ2-7 and V is TRBV28; 9 nucleotides agree with TRBD1. Looked up from germline, CDR1 is MDHEN and CDR2 is SYDVKM. The V segment lost 6 bases and the J segment 5 bases; nucleotides outside the gene matches: 8. This CDR3 is 14 amino acids long. The CDR3 region is CASRVGTGRNEQYF. The CDR3, as DNA: TGTGCCAGCAGGGTGGGGACAGGGAGGAACGAGCAGTACTTC.

This clonotype was detected only a few times. The chain couples TRBV7-9 to TRBJ1-2; D is possibly TRBD1 (5 bases). The V end was cut by 5 bases, the J end by 6 bases, with 10 bases between. CDR1 and CDR2 from the germline V gene are SEHNR and FQNEAQ (reference sequence). CDR3 size: 12 residues. CDR3 nucleotides: TGTGCCAGCAGCGCCGACAGTCATGGCTACACCTTC. Protein sequence: CASSADSHGYTF.

The chain is built from TRBV11-1 and TRBJ1-2; 10 nucleotides match TRBD1. This CDR3 is 15 amino acids long. Germline V gene sequence: CDR1 SGHAT, CDR2 FQDESV (reference sequence). Germline trimming cut 4 bases from V and 4 bases from J; bases unmatched to any gene: 6. The DNA of the CDR3 is TGTGCCAGCAGCTCGGGACAGGGGAAAATCTATGGCTACACCTTC. Its translation is CASSSGQGKIYGYTF.

This clonotype was counted between two and nine times. Here the CDR3 reads CASSSWTAGGYEQYF. CDR3 DNA: TGCGCCAGCAGCTCGTGGACGGCGGGAGGGTACGAGCAGTACTTC. This chain connects TRBV5-1 to TRBJ2-7, with TRBD2 matching 9 bases. The CDR3 totals 15 residues. Germline loops: CDR1 SGHRS, CDR2 YFSETQ. V gave up 3 bases and J gave up 4 bases; unmatched junction bases: 8.

This clonotype was picked up one time. The CDR3 sequence: CASSSLEYNSPLHF. CDR3 in DNA: TGTGCCAGCAGCTCTCTCGAGTATAATTCACCCCTCCACTTT. This chain joins TRBV7-2 and TRBJ1-6; D remains unclear. The germline gives CDR1 SGHTA, CDR2 FQGNSA. V was clipped by 4 bases and J by 4 bases, with 8 bases between them. The CDR3 spans 14 residues. The variable domain in full, with the rest retrieved from reference TRBV7-2 and TRBJ1-6, is GAGVSQSPSNKVTEKGKDVELRCDPISGHTALYWYRQSLGQGLEFLIYFQGNSAPDKSGLPSDRFSAERTGGSVSTLTIQRTQQEDSAVYLCASSSLEYNSPLHFGNGTRLTVT.

This clonotype was counted between two and nine times. The CDR3 bases are TGTGCCAGCAGCTTAGTATTAGCGGGGGGCACAGATACGCAGTATTTT. Protein: CASSLVLAGGTDTQYF. J is TRBJ2-3 and V is TRBV7-2; 9 bases are shared with TRBD2. CDR3 size: 16 residues. Germline trimming cut 1 base from V and 1 base from J; bases unmatched to any gene: 3. Germline V lookup: CDR1 SGHTA, CDR2 FQGNSA.

The gene calls are TRBV7-2 and TRBJ2-1; 8 positions agree with TRBD1. The trim removed 0 bases at V and 5 bases at J, leaving 3 bases unmatched. The length of the CDR3 is 15 residues. The germline gives CDR1 SGHTA, CDR2 FQGNSA. The CDR3 reads CASSLATTGDNEQFF. The CDR3 DNA is TGTGCCAGCAGCTTAGCCACGACAGGGGACAATGAGCAGTTCTTC.

The rearrangement joins TRBV28 to TRBJ2-7; 7 nucleotides line up with TRBD1. J lost 5 bases, V lost 6 bases, and 10 bases had no gene match. This CDR3 is built from 14 residues. CDR1 is MDHEN and CDR2 is SYDVKM in the germline V gene. The CDR3 DNA reads as TGTGCCAGCAGCCCCCGGACAGGAAGGGACGAGCAGTACTTC. This codes for CASSPRTGRDEQYF.

This clonotype was seen a single time. The V and J genes are TRBV29-1 and TRBJ1-3, with D perhaps matching TRBD1 (6 bases). Germline CDR1 is SQVTM and CDR2 is ANQGSEA. The germline V and J ends were trimmed by 4 bases and 7 bases, with 8 bases remaining between them. The CDR3 consists of 11 residues. CDR3 amino acids: CSVVGGNTIYF. CDR3 coding DNA: TGCAGCGTTGTGGGGGGCAACACCATATATTTT.

The rearrangement uses TRBV18 and TRBJ1-5, with TRBD1 identical over 8 bases. The CDR3 covers 18 residues. V shed 4 bases, J shed 4 bases, and the junction held 15 bases outside the gene matches. Germline V lookup: CDR1 KGHSH, CDR2 LQKENI. The CDR3 coding sequence is TGTGCCAGCTCACGGACAGGGTTATCGGTTCCAACTAATCAGCCCCAGCATTTT. Amino acids: CASSRTGLSVPTNQPQHF.